Listed here are 21 T cell receptor beta chains from one sample, sequenced in a study of T-cell memory formation after mild COVID-19. TCRdb re-called the 5' RACE reads through MiXCR, storing one row per CDR3 protein. The repertoire holds 350,000 or so distinct CDR3 sequences, with around 20% as singletons. What was sequenced was PBMCs or a T cell subset sorted from them (not recorded which). The receptors originated from an adult woman who had mild COVID-19 (a few samples of this study predate the infection). Cell type and time point are not known.

The CDR3 sequence: CASREQGWDGYTF. CDR3 sequence (DNA): TGTGCCAGCAGGGAACAGGGTTGGGATGGCTACACCTTC. The V gene is TRBV6-5, the J gene TRBJ1-2, with D perhaps TRBD1 (6 bases). V was cut by 6 bases and J by 6 bases, with 14 bases left in between. In germline, CDR1 is MNHEY, CDR2 SVGAGI. The CDR3 contains 13 residues.

This chain joins TRBV12-3 or TRBV12-4 and TRBJ2-1; D unclear. Trimming left V 6 bases short and J 5 bases short, with 20 bases between. The CDR3 totals 16 residues. This CDR3 is CASSPQTLDKHNEQFF. CDR3 sequence (DNA): TGTGCCAGCAGCCCCCAGACCCTAGATAAACACAATGAGCAGTTCTTC.

This clonotype was seen a few times. V gene TRBV28 combines with J gene TRBJ2-4, with D perhaps TRBD1 (5 bases). CDR3 size: 16 residues. Trimming took off 3 bases at V and 6 bases at J, with 18 bases between the two ends. CDR1 and CDR2 (germline): MDHEN, SYDVKM. The CDR3 protein is CASSLGPRGPTNIQYF. Written as DNA, the CDR3 is TGTGCCAGCAGTTTGGGGCCCCGAGGCCCCACAAACATTCAGTACTTC.

J is TRBJ2-2 and V is TRBV6-1, with D hard to call. In germline, CDR1 is MNHNS, CDR2 SASEGT. CDR3 length equals 13 residues. V gave up 7 bases and J gave up 0 bases, with 6 bases separating them. For the CDR3, the DNA is TGTGCCAGCAAGACCTCGAACACCGGGGAGCTGTTTTTT. Translated: CASKTSNTGELFF.

This clonotype was seen only a few times. This chain uses TRBV7-3 with TRBJ2-7; D is perhaps TRBD2 (5 bases). The CDR3 sequence is 18 residues long. V lost 5 bases to trimming and J lost 0 bases, with 23 bases between them. Germline CDR1 SGHTA, CDR2 FQGTGA. The CDR3, as DNA: TGTGCCAGCAGCCTTAATCCGGGAATTTCAGTCCCCTCCTACGAGCAGTACTTC. It codes for CASSLNPGISVPSYEQYF.

This clonotype was observed a handful of times. This chain joins TRBV5-1 and TRBJ2-7; maybe TRBD1 (6 bases). There are 13 residues in the CDR3. CDR1 and CDR2 from the germline V gene are SGHRS and YFSETQ. V was cut by 3 bases and J by 2 bases, with 9 bases left in between. CDR3 loop: CASSYRVTYEQYF. Written as DNA, the CDR3 is TGCGCCAGCAGCTACAGGGTAACCTACGAGCAGTACTTC. Complete variable domain (other parts from reference TRBV5-1 and TRBJ2-7): KAGVTQTPRYLIKTRGQQVTLSCSPISGHRSVSWYQQTPGQGLQFLFEYFSETQRNKGNFPGRFSGRQFSNSRSEMNVSTLELGDSALYLCASSYRVTYEQYFGPGTRLTVT.

This sequence joins TRBV6-2 or TRBV6-3 and TRBJ1-5; D is unclear. The CDR3 has 13 residues. Trimming took 7 bases from V and 6 from J, leaving 13 bases between them. Germline CDR1 reads MNHEY; CDR2 reads SVGEGT. As DNA, the CDR3 is TGTGCCAGCAACTACGACGGGTTTCAGCCCCAGCATTTT. It translates to CASNYDGFQPQHF.

The CDR3, as DNA: TGTGCCAGCAGTTCCGCCGGACTAGCGGTCCCAGATACGCAGTATTTT. As protein: CASSSAGLAVPDTQYF. The chain links TRBV6-6 to TRBJ2-3; 10 bases are shared with TRBD2. With V trimmed by 4 bases and J by 4 bases, 8 bases remained unmatched. The CDR3 consists of 16 residues. Per germline, CDR1 MNHNY and CDR2 SVGAGI (reference sequence).

V and J are TRBV20-1 and TRBJ2-7, with 11 bases that match TRBD2. Trimming removed 4 bases from V and 0 bases from J; junction bases left unmatched: 5. CDR3 size: 15 residues. In germline, CDR1 is DFQATT, CDR2 SNEGSKA (reference sequence). The CDR3 DNA reads TGCAGTGCTATCGCGACTAGCGGGGACTCCTACGAGCAGTACTTC. It codes for CSAIATSGDSYEQYF.

This clonotype appeared a few times. CDR3 loop: CSARSGGFQPQHF. The DNA of the CDR3 is TGCAGTGCTCGGTCAGGGGGCTTTCAGCCCCAGCATTTT. J is TRBJ1-5 and V is TRBV20-1; 8 positions agree with TRBD1. Germline CDR1 is DFQATT and CDR2 is SNEGSKA (reference sequence). CDR3 length: 13 residues. J was trimmed by 6 bases and V by 5 bases; bases with no gene match: 6.

In this sample, this clonotype turned up many times. The chain joins TRBV12-3 or TRBV12-4 to TRBJ2-1, with TRBD2 matching over 7 bases. The CDR3 contains 16 residues. V lost 5 bases, J lost 3 bases, and 10 bases stayed unmatched. CDR3 residues: CASSGFGGEFYNEQFF. The DNA for the CDR3 is TGTGCCAGCAGTGGATTTGGGGGGGAGTTCTACAATGAGCAGTTCTTC.

The chain links TRBV19 to TRBJ2-1; D is ambiguous. Trimming stripped 5 bases from V and 3 bases from J, with 5 bases between. There are 12 residues in the CDR3. Germline CDR1 is LNHDA and CDR2 is SQIVND (reference sequence). The chain's CDR3 is CASSFVYNEQFF. For the CDR3, the DNA is TGTGCCAGTAGTTTTGTCTACAATGAGCAGTTCTTC.

This chain links TRBV6-5 with TRBJ1-5; no reliable D call. The CDR3 has 16 residues. Germline V CDR1 and CDR2: MNHEY, SVGAGI. V lost 0 bases and J 0 bases, leaving 9 bases between the germline ends. The CDR3 DNA sequence: TGTGCCAGCAGTTACTCGAGCAGGTATAGCAATCAGCCCCAGCATTTT. It yields the protein CASSYSSRYSNQPQHF.

V gene TRBV29-1 combines with J gene TRBJ1-1; TRBD1 matches at 8 bases. The V gene end was trimmed by 3 bases and the J gene end by 3 bases; junction bases not matched to a gene: 3. This CDR3 spans 13 amino acids. Germline CDR1 SQVTM, CDR2 ANQGSEA. CDR3 sequence: CSVDGQGDTEAFF. The CDR3 DNA reads as TGCAGCGTTGATGGACAGGGAGACACTGAAGCTTTCTTT. Together with reference TRBV29-1 and TRBJ1-1, the CDR3 gives the full variable domain: SAVISQKPSRDICQRGTSLTIQCQVDSQVTMMFWYRQQPGQSLTLIATANQGSEATYESGFVIDKFPISRPNLTFSTLTVSNMSPEDSSIYLCSVDGQGDTEAFFGQGTRLTVV.

The rearrangement uses TRBV20-1 and TRBJ2-3; the D gene is possibly TRBD2 (6 bases). Germline assignment: CDR1 DFQATT and CDR2 SNEGSKA (reference sequence). The CDR3 contains 15 residues. The V gene lost 2 bases and the J gene lost 2 bases, with 14 bases spanning the gap. CDR3 sequence reads: CSARFGRGDTDTQYF. As DNA, the CDR3 is TGCAGTGCTAGATTCGGGCGGGGAGACACAGATACGCAGTATTTT.

This clonotype turned up a few times. J is TRBJ2-1 and V is TRBV7-2, with D possibly being TRBD1 or TRBD2 (5 bases each). The CDR3 has 15 amino acids. CDR1 and CDR2 from the germline V gene are SGHTA and FQGNSA. The V end was cut by 1 base, the J end by 3 bases, with 10 bases between. The CDR3 loop reads CASSLGDGNYNEQFF. The CDR3 coding sequence is TGTGCCAGCAGCTTAGGGGACGGAAACTACAATGAGCAGTTCTTC. Supplemented by reference TRBV7-2 and TRBJ2-1, the full variable domain reads GAGVSQSPSNKVTEKGKDVELRCDPISGHTALYWYRQSLGQGLEFLIYFQGNSAPDKSGLPSDRFSAERTGGSVSTLTIQRTQQEDSAVYLCASSLGDGNYNEQFFGPGTRLTVL.

The V and J genes are TRBV6-1 and TRBJ2-6, with TRBD1 identical over 8 bases. V lost 2 bases and J lost 0; bases outside the gene matches: 12. The V gene's germline CDR1 is MNHNS and CDR2 SASEGT. CDR3 length: 20 residues. The DNA of the CDR3 is TGTGCCAGCAGTGAAAGGACAGGGCGGGCCATATTCTCTGGGGCCAACGTCCTGACTTTC. This sequence encodes CASSERTGRAIFSGANVLTF.

This clonotype was seen more than once but under ten times. J is TRBJ2-1 and V is TRBV12-3 or TRBV12-4, with a weak D call TRBD2 (6 bases). Trimming stripped 6 bases from V and 3 bases from J, with 18 bases between. The CDR3 runs 16 residues. The CDR3 region has the DNA TGTGCCAGCAGCACAAGCAGTAGCGGCCTCTACAATGAGCAGTTCTTC. Residues: CASSTSSSGLYNEQFF.

This chain links TRBV7-9 with TRBJ2-7; D possibly corresponds to TRBD2 (6 bases). Germline loops: CDR1 SEHNR, CDR2 FQNEAQ (reference sequence). The CDR3 totals 16 residues. V was shortened by 0 bases and J by 2 bases, with 14 bases between the two germline ends. In DNA, the CDR3 is TGTGCCAGCAGCTTAGCGGGCGGGATTCGGACCTACGAGCAGTACTTC. Amino acid sequence: CASSLAGGIRTYEQYF. Looking up the rest from reference TRBV7-9 and TRBJ2-7 gives the full variable domain: DTGVSQNPRHKITKRGQNVTFRCDPISEHNRLYWYRQTLGQGPEFLTYFQNEAQLEKSRLLSDRFSAERPKGSFSTLEIQRTEQGDSAMYLCASSLAGGIRTYEQYFGPGTRLTVT.

The sample holds a few counts of this clonotype. This sequence joins TRBV20-1 and TRBJ2-3; 11 nucleotides agree with TRBD2. The germline V gene encodes CDR1 DFQATT and CDR2 SNEGSKA (reference sequence). The CDR3 has 17 residues. V was clipped by 2 bases and J by 3 bases; unmatched bases: 10. The CDR3 sequence: CSARLAGGRSGTDTQYF. The CDR3 DNA follows: TGCAGTGCTAGATTAGCGGGGGGGAGGAGTGGGACAGATACGCAGTATTTT.

This clonotype occurred a few times. CDR3 in DNA: TGTGCCAGCAGCTTCGCAGCGGGAGTACCCTACAATGAGCAGTTCTTC. Translating it yields CASSFAAGVPYNEQFF. This chain links TRBV5-6 with TRBJ2-1, with TRBD2 matching over 8 bases. The CDR3 loop spans 16 amino acids. Germline CDR1 and CDR2: SGHDT and YYEEEE. Unmatched junction bases numbered 6, after V lost 2 bases and J lost 2 bases.